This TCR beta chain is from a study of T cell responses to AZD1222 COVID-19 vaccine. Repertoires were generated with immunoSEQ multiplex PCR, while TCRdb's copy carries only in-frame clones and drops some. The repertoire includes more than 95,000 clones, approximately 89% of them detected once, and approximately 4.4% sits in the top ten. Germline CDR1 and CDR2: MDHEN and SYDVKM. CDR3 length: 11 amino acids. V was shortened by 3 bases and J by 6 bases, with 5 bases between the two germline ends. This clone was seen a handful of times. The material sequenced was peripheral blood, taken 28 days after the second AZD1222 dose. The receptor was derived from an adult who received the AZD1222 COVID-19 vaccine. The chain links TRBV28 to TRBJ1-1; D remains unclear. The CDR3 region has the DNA TGTGCCAGCAGTTTTCGCTCTGAAGCTTTCTTT. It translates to CASSFRSEAFF.